This T cell receptor (beta chain) was documented in a study of T cell responses to AZD1222 COVID-19 vaccine. Study findings and constraints: Per reports, nearly half of all spike-specific TCRs target regions that are unmutated in variants. Repertoires in all cases were sampled only once the peak T cell response had passed. Among the donors, most were white British and more were female, and clonal diversity was possibly underestimated. Across spike, vaccine-associated CD4 TCRs were found, dominant at 160-218 and 743-854.

Germline loops: CDR1 SQVTM, CDR2 ANQGSEA. V lost 1 base to trimming and J lost 1 base; unmatched junction nucleotides: 5. CDR3 length equals 17 residues. Sequencing was performed with immunoSEQ multiplex PCR; in TCRdb, only in-frame clones are kept and a portion is missing. The sample lists over 100,000 clones, roughly 87% seen once, with around 4.8% in the top ten. The count of this clone is one. The antigen is not known. The TCR comes from an adult in good health. Sequences were derived from peripheral blood, sampled on day 0 of AZD1222 vaccination. V usage is TRBV29-1 and J usage is TRBJ2-1, with 12 bases lining up with TRBD2. CDR3 DNA sequence: TGCAGCGTTGAAGTGCAGACTAGCGGGGGTTCCTACAATGAGCAGTTCTTC. Encoded protein: CSVEVQTSGGSYNEQFF.